The rows below give T cell receptor beta chains drawn from one sample of a study of beta chain features in type 1 diabetes. Assay: immunoSEQ multiplex PCR; the TCRdb copy retains only in-frame clones and omits some. The sample consists of under 950,000 clones, roughly 15% of them appearing once. Specimen: naive CD4+ T cells from blood. The receptors were gathered from a woman between 18 and 29 years old in good health. CDR3s include the opening cysteine and the closing phenylalanine or tryptophan. The D gene is left open where the match is weak. The size entry is marked missing in some rows and otherwise reads once, few, many or a size class.

-,TRBJ2-7,-,TRBV28,14,CASIGEKGSYEQYF,TGTGCCAGCATTGGGGAGAAGGGGAGCTACGAGCAGTACTTC
few,TRBJ2-7,-,TRBV6-5,16,CASSYSGGSPSYEQYF,TGTGCCAGCAGTTACTCTGGCGGGTCACCCTCCTACGAGCAGTACTTC
-,TRBJ1-1,TRBD1,TRBV5-4,15,CASSFTTGGNTEAFF,TGTGCCAGCAGCTTTACGACAGGGGGCAACACTGAAGCTTTCTTT
-,TRBJ2-3,-,TRBV19,14,CASSISSSTDTQYF,TGTGCCAGTAGTATTTCGTCTAGCACAGATACGCAGTATTTT
few,TRBJ1-2,-,TRBV18,15,CASGPGQVGFYGYTF,TGTGCCAGCGGGCCGGGGCAGGTTGGATTCTATGGCTACACCTTC
few,TRBJ2-1,-,TRBV18,15,CASSPIQGSYNEQFF,TGTGCCAGCTCACCTATACAGGGAAGCTACAATGAGCAGTTCTTC
-,TRBJ2-7,-,TRBV7-2,12,CASSSPGDEQYF,TGTGCCAGCAGCTCGCCGGGGGACGAGCAGTACTTC
-,TRBJ2-7,-,TRBV27,14,CASSRGHRSYEQYF,TGTGCCAGCAGTCGCGGACACCGGTCCTACGAGCAGTACTTC
few,TRBJ1-5,-,TRBV7-9,14,CASSTSGSGQPQHF,TGTGCCAGCAGCACCTCAGGGTCCGGGCAGCCCCAGCATTTT
-,TRBJ2-7,-,TRBV5-1,12,CASSLVPYEQYF,TGCGCCAGCAGCTTGGTACCCTACGAGCAGTACTTC
few,TRBJ2-7,-,TRBV5-6,15,CASSRFSNMAYEQYF,TGTGCCAGCAGCCGATTTTCCAATATGGCCTACGAGCAGTACTTC
few,TRBJ2-7,-,TRBV5-1,12,CASSLGQYEQYF,TGCGCCAGCAGCTTGGGACAATACGAGCAGTACTTC
-,TRBJ2-7,-,TRBV5-4,13,CASSFGFSYEQYF,TGTGCCAGCAGCTTCGGATTCTCCTACGAGCAGTACTTC
-,TRBJ2-3,-,TRBV6-5,16,CASSYSGGMTTDTQYF,TGTGCCAGCAGTTACTCAGGGGGAATGACGACAGATACGCAGTATTTT
few,TRBJ1-2,TRBD1,TRBV28,15,CASSRTTGGGYGYTF,TGTGCCAGCAGCCGAACGACAGGGGGAGGCTATGGCTACACCTTC
once,TRBJ1-2,-,TRBV6-5,14,CASSEFPRGYGYTF,TGTGCCAGCAGTGAATTTCCGAGGGGCTATGGCTACACCTTC
-,TRBJ2-1,-,TRBV18,18,CASSPYRTPTTDFNEQFF,TGTGCCAGCTCACCATATCGGACGCCGACGACAGACTTCAATGAGCAGTTCTTC
-,TRBJ2-3,-,TRBV5-6,11,CASGRTDTQYF,TGTGCCAGCGGACGGACAGATACGCAGTATTTT
-,TRBJ2-3,-,TRBV29-1,11,CSALPGDTQYF,TGCAGCGCCCTTCCTGGAGATACGCAGTATTTT
-,TRBJ2-1,TRBD1,TRBV5-1,14,CASSFRTGGNEQFF,TGCGCCAGCAGCTTCCGGACAGGGGGTAATGAGCAGTTCTTC
-,TRBJ1-3,-,TRBV6-6,15,CASSLQGRSGNTIYF,TGTGCCAGCAGTTTACAGGGACGCTCTGGAAACACCATATATTTT
few,TRBJ2-4,-,TRBV19,14,CASSTGTEKNIQYF,TGTGCCAGTAGTACCGGGACGGAGAAAAACATTCAGTACTTC
few,TRBJ2-1,TRBD1,TRBV7-2,15,CASSLAAGGVYEQFF,TGTGCCAGCAGCTTAGCAGCAGGGGGTGTCTATGAGCAGTTCTTC
-,TRBJ2-1,-,TRBV27,14,CASSLLLSYNEQFF,TGTGCCAGCAGTTTATTGTTATCCTACAATGAGCAGTTCTTC
-,TRBJ2-1,TRBD2,TRBV7-2,16,CASSLGFAGGYNEQFF,TGTGCCAGCAGCTTAGGCTTTGCGGGAGGTTACAATGAGCAGTTCTTC
-,TRBJ2-1,-,TRBV4-2,16,CASSQDPGASYNEQFF,TGTGCCAGCAGCCAGGATCCAGGGGCCTCCTACAATGAGCAGTTCTTC
few,TRBJ2-5,-,TRBV15,16,CATSKAGTADRKTQYF,TGTGCCACCAGCAAAGCTGGGACGGCGGATCGGAAGACCCAGTACTTC
-,TRBJ2-2,-,TRBV5-4,16,CASTVRGLTTTGELFF,TGTGCCAGCACGGTTAGAGGGTTAACGACCACCGGGGAGCTGTTTTTT
few,TRBJ2-6,TRBD1,TRBV4-3,16,CASSQQGAGGANVLTF,TGCGCCAGCAGCCAGCAGGGGGCCGGTGGGGCCAACGTCCTGACTTTC
few,TRBJ2-7,-,TRBV7-2,15,CASRRLQGVAYEQYF,TGTGCCAGCAGGCGCCTTCAGGGAGTCGCCTACGAGCAGTACTTC
few,TRBJ1-4,-,TRBV7-9,15,CASSLATGVNEKLFF,TGTGCCAGCAGCTTAGCGACAGGAGTTAATGAAAAACTGTTTTTT
-,TRBJ1-1,-,TRBV18,15,CASSPQANMNTEAFF,TGTGCCAGCTCACCACAGGCCAACATGAACACTGAAGCTTTCTTT
few,TRBJ2-7,-,TRBV18,14,CASSRVGSTDEQYF,TGTGCCAGCTCACGCGTTGGCAGTACGGACGAGCAGTACTTC
few,TRBJ2-1,-,TRBV7-3,12,CASSILGGEQFF,TGTGCCAGCAGCATACTAGGGGGTGAGCAGTTCTTC
few,TRBJ2-3,TRBD2,TRBV2,18,CASSDGGSIPTFTDTQYF,TGTGCCAGCAGTGATGGCGGGAGCATCCCCACCTTCACAGATACGCAGTATTTT
-,TRBJ2-7,-,TRBV5-6,18,CASSLDQWQGRIAYEQYF,TGTGCCAGCAGCTTGGATCAATGGCAGGGGCGAATAGCGTACGAGCAGTACTTC
-,TRBJ1-1,-,TRBV5-1,14,CASSLARGDTEAFF,TGCGCCAGCAGCTTGGCCCGGGGTGACACTGAAGCTTTCTTT
-,TRBJ1-5,-,TRBV2,15,CASSSARVGNQPQHF,TGTGCCAGCTCCAGCGCCAGGGTGGGGAATCAGCCCCAGCATTTT
few,TRBJ1-2,-,TRBV7-9,11,CASGGNYGYTF,TGTGCCAGCGGAGGTAACTATGGCTACACCTTC
few,TRBJ2-3,TRBD1,TRBV7-9,16,CASSRGTGIITDTQYF,TGTGCCAGCAGCCGAGGGACAGGGATTATCACAGATACGCAGTATTTT
few,TRBJ2-2,-,TRBV14,14,CASSQAYRTGELFF,TGTGCCAGCAGCCAGGCTTATCGAACCGGGGAGCTGTTTTTT
few,TRBJ2-5,-,TRBV28,15,CASRRWAGAEETQYF,TGTGCCAGCAGACGATGGGCAGGGGCGGAAGAGACCCAGTACTTC
-,TRBJ2-5,-,TRBV7-9,15,CASSLRGWYQETQYF,TGTGCCAGCAGCTTAAGAGGCTGGTACCAAGAGACCCAGTACTTC
-,TRBJ1-1,-,TRBV28,13,CASRRRTNTEAFF,TGTGCCAGCAGGAGGAGAACCAACACTGAAGCTTTCTTT
-,TRBJ2-7,-,TRBV6-1,14,CASNARQRLHEQYF,TGTGCCAGCAACGCAAGGCAACGTCTCCACGAGCAGTACTTC
-,TRBJ2-5,TRBD2,TRBV11-2,18,CASSLRPTSGSSGETQYF,TGTGCCAGCAGCTTAAGGCCGACTAGCGGGAGTTCCGGAGAGACCCAGTACTTC
-,TRBJ1-2,-,TRBV7-9,11,CASSPLYGYTF,TGTGCCAGCAGCCCCCTTTATGGCTACACCTTC
few,TRBJ2-7,-,TRBV14,17,CASSQPEPAGLNGEQYF,TGTGCCAGCAGCCAACCCGAGCCAGCGGGCCTAAACGGGGAGCAGTACTTC
-,TRBJ1-1,-,TRBV7-6,14,CASRKGVGDTEAFF,TGTGCCAGCAGAAAAGGGGTCGGAGACACTGAAGCTTTCTTT
few,TRBJ2-1,-,TRBV5-1,15,CASSLEATIYNEQFF,TGCGCCAGCAGCTTGGAAGCAACCATTTACAATGAGCAGTTCTTC